This T cell receptor (beta chain) was found in a study of long-term antiretroviral therapy in people with HIV. Broader study findings: Blood dates from the mid-2000s to the late 2010s, possibly under older ART regimens. HIV repertoires spanned narrower CDR3 length ranges than controls. Clones that had undergone expansion before ART prevailed in the repertoire throughout all time points.

Remarks on this clone: No antigen is known for it.

Trimming stripped 3 bases from V and 5 bases from J, with 13 bases between. This CDR3 has 14 amino acids. The germline V gene has CDR1 LNHDA and CDR2 SQIVND (reference sequence). Every specimen provided about 1-10 million cryopreserved PBMC before DNA extraction took place. Run at survey level, the immunoSEQ assay was version v3.0. TCRdb's copy holds only in-frame clones and misses some; the assay was immunoSEQ multiplex PCR. The table has about 27,000 clones, 80% to 90% seen once. The specimen comprised unsorted PBMCs, sampled 3 years after starting antiretroviral therapy. The source is a man between 35 and 55 years old with HIV. J is TRBJ2-5 and V is TRBV19, with D tentatively TRBD2 (6 bases). DNA for the CDR3: TGTGCCAGTAGTATCTCCGGGGGTTCGGAGACCCAGTACTTC. The encoded protein is CASSISGGSETQYF. The whole variable domain, remainder taken from reference TRBV19 and TRBJ2-5, is DGGITQSPKYLFRKEGQNVTLSCEQNLNHDAMYWYRQDPGQGLRLIYYSQIVNDFQKGDIAEGYSVSREKKESFPLTVTSAQKNPTAFYLCASSISGGSETQYFGPGTRLLVL.